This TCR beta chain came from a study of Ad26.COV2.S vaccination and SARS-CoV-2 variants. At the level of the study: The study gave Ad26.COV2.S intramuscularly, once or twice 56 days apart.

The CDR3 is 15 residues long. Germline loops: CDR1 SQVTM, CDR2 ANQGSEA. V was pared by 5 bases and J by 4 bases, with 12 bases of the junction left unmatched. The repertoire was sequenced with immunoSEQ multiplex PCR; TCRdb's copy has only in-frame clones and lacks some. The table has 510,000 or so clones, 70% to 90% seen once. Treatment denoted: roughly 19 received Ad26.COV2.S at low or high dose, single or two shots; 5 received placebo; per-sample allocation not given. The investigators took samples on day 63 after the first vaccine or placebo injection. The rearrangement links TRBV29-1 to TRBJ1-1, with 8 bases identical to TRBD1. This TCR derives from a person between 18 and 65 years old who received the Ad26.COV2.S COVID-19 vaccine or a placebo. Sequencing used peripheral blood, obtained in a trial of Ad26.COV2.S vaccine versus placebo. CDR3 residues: CSVPNRQGTGTEAFF. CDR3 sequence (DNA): TGCAGCGTTCCAAACAGACAGGGGACAGGCACTGAAGCTTTCTTT.